This T cell receptor beta chain was sequenced for a study of cytomegalovirus exposure and HLA in healthy donors. Study-level background: Inside one of the first data releases sat some 93 million unique TCRs taken from HLA-typed donors. Study-level findings and limits: With further analysis later on, most CMV-associated TCR beta chains appeared HLA-restricted. TCR beta chains associated with HLA were, in a later analysis, more clonally expanded than equally common others. Reports showed the classifier diagnosing cytomegalovirus status with high specificity and sensitivity.

Use of 60 Vbeta and 13 Jbeta primers characterized the PCR. The method was immunoSEQ multiplex PCR; TCRdb's version includes in-frame clones alone and lacks a portion of them. The data contain over 150,000 clones, around 80% of them seen just once; the ten biggest clones take up approximately 13%. On this clone itself: Its antigen is undetermined.

This TCR was recovered from a woman in her forties or fifties in good health and CMV-seropositive. Sequencing input: PBMCs.

CDR3 sequence: CAISESQSRGTDTQYF. The CDR3 coding sequence is TGTGCCATCAGTGAGTCGCAGTCACGGGGCACAGATACGCAGTATTTT. The V and J genes are TRBV10-3 and TRBJ2-3; unclear D gene. This CDR3 contains 16 residues. The germline gives CDR1 ENHRY, CDR2 SYGVKD. The V end lost 0 bases, the J end lost 1 base, and 11 bases lay between the germline ends.